What follows are 16 T cell receptor beta chains derived from one specimen sequenced in a study of beta chain features in type 1 diabetes. Expressed TCRB transcripts were sequenced after all isolated RNA was converted to cDNA. Produced via immunoSEQ multiplex PCR; TCRdb's table is partial and in-frame only. Here the sample spans fewer than 350,000 clones, 20% being singletons. Sequenced material: naive CD4+ T cells from blood. All receptors derive from a woman under 30 in good health.

This clone showed up just a few times. The chain is built from TRBV6-6 and TRBJ2-5, with 11 bases lining up with TRBD2. Per the germline V gene, CDR1 is MNHNY and CDR2 is SVGAGI (reference sequence). With 6 bases clipped from V and 5 bases from J, the junction kept 8 bases outside the gene matches. The CDR3 is 15 amino acids. CDR3 amino acids: CASRGLAVAGETQYF. DNA for the CDR3: TGTGCCAGCAGGGGACTAGCGGTAGCAGGGGAGACCCAGTACTTC.

This clone was recorded a few times. The chain uses TRBV2 and TRBJ2-4; 8 positions agree with TRBD1. The CDR3 is 16 residues long. Germline V gene data show CDR1 as SNHLY and CDR2 as FYNNEI. Losses at the gene ends were 6 bases for V and 1 base for J; bases not matched to a gene: 8. CDR3: CASRLDRVGAKNIQYF. Written as DNA, the CDR3 is TGTGCCAGCAGGCTGGACAGGGTCGGGGCCAAAAACATTCAGTACTTC.

This clone has only a few counts. The J gene is TRBJ2-1, the V gene TRBV11-2; D ambiguous. Germline values: CDR1 SGHAT, CDR2 FQNNGV. The V end was cut by 0 bases, the J end by 10 bases, with 10 bases between. The CDR3 extends over 13 amino acids. The CDR3 bases are TGTGCCAGCAGCTTAGATCGGGTGTCGGAGCAGTTCTTC. This codes for CASSLDRVSEQFF.

V usage is TRBV18 and J usage is TRBJ1-2; D is perhaps TRBD1 (6 bases). The CDR3 totals 13 residues. V was clipped by 3 bases and J by 4 bases, with 9 bases between them. CDR1 KGHSH and CDR2 LQKENI come from the germline V gene. The CDR3 nucleotides are TGTGCCAGCTCACCCAGGGGAACCTATGGCTACACCTTC. Translated, it gives CASSPRGTYGYTF.

V is TRBV7-2 and J is TRBJ2-5, with TRBD2 matching 9 bases. J gave up 5 bases and V 2 bases, and 6 bases lay outside the gene matches. The CDR3 loop spans 15 amino acids. Germline V gene data show CDR1 as SGHTA and CDR2 as FQGNSA. CDR3 amino acids: CASSLKGLALETQYF. CDR3 coding DNA: TGTGCCAGCAGCTTAAAGGGACTAGCTTTGGAGACCCAGTACTTC. Filled out from reference TRBV7-2 and TRBJ2-5, the complete variable domain reads GAGVSQSPSNKVTEKGKDVELRCDPISGHTALYWYRQSLGQGLEFLIYFQGNSAPDKSGLPSDRFSAERTGGSVSTLTIQRTQQEDSAVYLCASSLKGLALETQYFGPGTRLLVL.

This clone occurred a few times. CDR3 nucleotides: TGTGCCATCACCGAGCGGGAGGTAAACAATGAGCAGTTCTTC. It codes for CAITEREVNNEQFF. The chain joins TRBV10-3 to TRBJ2-1; 9 nucleotides line up with TRBD2. From germline, CDR1 is ENHRY and CDR2 SYGVKD. The V and J ends lost 7 bases and 5 bases, in that order; junction bases with no gene match: 6. CDR3 length: 14 amino acids.

This clone was detected only a few times. This rearrangement joins TRBV29-1 to TRBJ1-1; perhaps TRBD1 as D (5 bases). CDR1 SQVTM and CDR2 ANQGSEA come from the germline V gene. V was shortened by 7 bases and J by 3 bases, with 9 bases between the two germline ends. The CDR3 is 11 amino acids. For the CDR3, the DNA is TGCAGCGGGGGGGTAGACACTGAAGCTTTCTTT. This sequence encodes CSGGVDTEAFF.

This sequence joins TRBV29-1 and TRBJ1-1; possible D gene TRBD1, 5 bases. Germline V gene data show CDR1 as SQVTM and CDR2 as ANQGSEA. V gave up 6 bases and J gave up 5 bases, with 13 bases separating them. The CDR3 consists of 12 residues. The CDR3: CSVRRGGTEAFF. The CDR3 nucleotides read TGCAGCGTACGGAGGGGAGGTACTGAAGCTTTCTTT.

The chain couples TRBV7-8 to TRBJ2-1; 9 bases match TRBD2. This CDR3 has 13 residues. Germline CDR1 and CDR2: SGHVS and FQNEAQ. The ends lost 5 bases at V and 12 bases at J; junction bases unmatched: 8. The CDR3 is CASSRRLAVRQFF. CDR3 sequence (DNA): TGTGCCAGCAGCCGGCGACTAGCGGTACGGCAGTTCTTC.

This clone was seen more than once but under ten times. The gene calls are TRBV7-2 and TRBJ1-4; 7 nucleotides align to TRBD1. The germline CDR1 and CDR2 sequences are SGHTA and FQGNSA. V lost 6 bases, J lost 3 bases, and 4 bases stayed unmatched. The CDR3 is 14 residues long. For the CDR3, the DNA is TGTGCCAGCAGTCCGGACAGGCCTAATGAAAAACTGTTTTTT. It specifies CASSPDRPNEKLFF.

V usage is TRBV11-2 and J usage is TRBJ2-5; 15 positions match TRBD2. V gave up 5 bases and J gave up 7 bases; unmatched junction bases: 8. Germline V gene sequence: CDR1 SGHAT, CDR2 FQNNGV. The CDR3 has 16 amino acids. In DNA form, the CDR3 reads TGTGCCAGCAGCCCCGGACTAGCGGGGGGGCGGGGGACCCAGTACTTC. Its protein is CASSPGLAGGRGTQYF. Filled out from reference TRBV11-2 and TRBJ2-5, the complete variable domain reads EAGVAQSPRYKIIEKRQSVAFWCNPISGHATLYWYQQILGQGPKLLIQFQNNGVVDDSQLPKDRFSAERLKGVDSTLKIQPAKLEDSAVYLCASSPGLAGGRGTQYFGPGTRLLVL.

The chain links TRBV15 to TRBJ2-5; TRBD1 agrees at 10 bases. The CDR3 covers 17 residues. Trimming removed 2 bases from V and 4 bases from J; junction bases left unmatched: 10. Germline V gene lookup returns CDR1 LNHNV and CDR2 YYDKDF (reference sequence). CDR3: CATSRYRPGQGVETQYF. The CDR3 DNA is TGTGCCACCAGCAGATACCGTCCCGGACAGGGGGTAGAGACCCAGTACTTC.

A few counts support this clone. The chain couples TRBV6-6 to TRBJ2-5; 14 positions match TRBD2. The junction had 9 bases not matched to a gene; V was cut back by 6 bases and J by 6 bases. This CDR3 has 16 amino acids. Germline V gene sequence: CDR1 MNHNY, CDR2 SVGAGI (reference sequence). The DNA of the CDR3 is TGTGCCAGCAGCCCCTTAGGACTAGCGGGGGGAAAGACCCAGTACTTC. It translates to CASSPLGLAGGKTQYF.

CDR3 DNA sequence: TGTGCCAGCTCACCAGGGGGAGGCACCGGGGAGCTGTTTTTT. This codes for CASSPGGGTGELFF. The genes are TRBV18 and TRBJ2-2; tentatively, D is TRBD2 (6 bases). V was pared by 2 bases and J by 4 bases, with 8 bases between. This CDR3 comprises 14 residues. The germline CDR1 and CDR2 sequences are KGHSH and LQKENI.

The J gene is TRBJ2-1, the V gene TRBV6-5; 7 bases align to TRBD1. J was trimmed by 0 bases and V by 7 bases; bases with no gene match: 3. The CDR3 runs to 14 residues. CDR1 and CDR2 from the germline V gene are MNHEY and SVGAGI. The CDR3 sequence: CASTRDSSYNEQFF. CDR3 nucleotide sequence: TGTGCCAGCACTCGGGACAGCTCCTACAATGAGCAGTTCTTC.

This clone was recorded a few times. The chain combines TRBV30 with TRBJ1-1; D uncertain. Between the trimmed V and J ends, which lost 2 bases and 0 bases, there was a span of 7 bases. The CDR3 has 13 residues. Germline lookup yields CDR1 GTSNPN and CDR2 SVGIG (reference sequence). The DNA for the CDR3 is TGTGCCTGGAGTAACGACATGAACACTGAAGCTTTCTTT. This gives the protein CAWSNDMNTEAFF.